Detailed here is one TCR beta chain. The sample originates from a study of blood T cell repertoires in COVID-19. For the study at large: PBMCs, B-cell-depleted T cells, or T cells provided the cDNA or gDNA that made up the material.

Some clones are missing from TCRdb's copy, which holds only in-frame ones; the method was immunoSEQ multiplex PCR. Here the sample spans fewer than 200,000 clones, roughly 78% being singletons. This CDR3 comprises 14 residues. Per the germline V gene, CDR1 is MNHEY and CDR2 is SVGAGI. Trimming pared 8 bases from V and 6 bases from J, leaving 20 bases between. J is TRBJ2-7 and V is TRBV6-5; TRBD2 might be the D (6 bases). Sequencing was carried out using peripheral blood. The receptor was isolated from a man between 70 and 80 years old with active or convalescent COVID-19. This chain's CDR3 is CASRSTSRGGEQYF. For the CDR3, the DNA is TGTGCCAGCCGATCTACCTCCCGGGGAGGCGAGCAGTACTTC.